This TCR beta chain was captured by sequencing in a study of cytomegalovirus exposure and HLA in healthy donors. At the level of the study: HLA-typed donors contributed about 85 million unique TCRs, which were held in an early data release. Findings and caveats of the study: A later analysis associated under 20,000 TCR beta sequences with HLA alleles at a 0.05 false discovery rate. For TCR beta chains, V- and J-gene trimming was later linked to a missense DCLRE1C variant.

This clone showed up just once. Its cognate antigen is unknown. With 60 Vbeta and 13 Jbeta primers, the PCR was carried out. Authors' methods: The count from a later analysis was some 83 million unique TCR beta chains, roughly 11 million of them shared. Libraries were prepared by immunoSEQ multiplex PCR; TCRdb keeps only in-frame clonotypes and omits some of them. V and J calls and clone size are copied from that table; D and trimming were computed from the DNA. The data contain around 150,000 clones, about 76% of them singletons. J gave up 3 bases and V 10 bases, and 9 bases lay outside the gene matches. This CDR3 comprises 13 residues. Looked up from germline, CDR1 is MRHNA and CDR2 is SNTAGT.

V is TRBV6-4 and J is TRBJ2-7, with 7 bases lining up with TRBD2. The receptor comes from a woman in her forties in good health and CMV-seropositive. Sequencing was done on a sample of PBMCs. The DNA for the CDR3 is TGTGCCAACTTTCCGGGGGGAAACTACGAGCAGTACTTC. It translates to CANFPGGNYEQYF.